The table lists the clone carrying this T cell receptor (beta chain) with a few counts. The antigen remains unidentified. The data stem from a study of T-cell reconstitution after alpha-beta-depleted transplantation in children. The study, taken as a whole, reports: T-cell counts and diversity were attributed mostly to newly produced T cells one year after transplant. Alpha-beta T cells present about two months after transplant were reported to originate from several hundred expanded graft clones.

From germline, CDR1 is MNHEY and CDR2 SMNVEV (reference sequence). The CDR3 is 13 amino acids. V shed 5 bases and J shed 0 bases, with 6 bases lying between them. This sample's TCRbeta library carried unique molecular identifier barcodes. Each CDR3 protein gets one entry after TCRdb re-called the PCR reads with MiXCR. The sample yields approximately 230,000 distinct CDR3 sequences, under 30% seen once. V gene TRBV27 combines with J gene TRBJ2-3; no clear D. This receptor was taken from a female patient younger than 10 who had a stem cell transplant for congenital amegakaryocytic thrombocytopenia, so the T cells may come from the graft donor. The material was PBMCs, mostly from graft donor cells, obtained 360 days after TCRalphabeta/CD19-depleted stem cell transplant. CDR3 bases: TGTGCCAGCAGTGCCCGTAGCACAGATACGCAGTATTTT. Translated, it gives CASSARSTDTQYF.